Shown below are 17 T cell receptor beta chains from a single sample sequenced in a study of CD8+CD57+ T cells in acquired aplastic anemia. Patients picked for sequencing had shown CD8+CD57+ cell expansion detected by flow cytometry. Profiling of TCR beta VDJ combinations and CDR3 sequences used genomic DNA as template. Using its own MiXCR run on the reads, TCRdb lists one record per CDR3 protein. The sample lists 400,000 to 600,000 distinct CDR3 sequences; approximately 32% were seen once. Sequencing was carried out using sorted CD4+, CD8+, or CD8+CD57+ T cells (not recorded which) from PBMCs. Receptors were obtained from a human donor with aplastic anemia.

The CDR3 loop is CASSMRRGPLTGELFF. The CDR3 DNA sequence: TGTGCCAGTAGTATGAGGCGGGGGCCATTGACCGGGGAGCTGTTTTTT. This chain links TRBV19 with TRBJ2-2, with a weak D call TRBD2 (7 bases). The V gene lost 3 bases and the J gene lost 5 bases, with 16 bases spanning the gap. The CDR3 contains 16 residues. Germline-derived CDR1 and CDR2 are LNHDA and SQIVND (reference sequence).

This clonotype showed up many times. This chain uses TRBV5-1 with TRBJ1-6; D is unclear. This CDR3 is built from 15 residues. Germline V lookup: CDR1 SGHRS, CDR2 YFSETQ. Trimming shortened V by 0 bases and J by 6 bases, and 10 bases separated the two germline ends. CDR3 sequence (DNA): TGCGCCAGCAGCTTGGATGCGTTCCCTAATTCACCCCTCCACTTT. Translating it yields CASSLDAFPNSPLHF.

This clonotype was counted many times. V usage is TRBV19 and J usage is TRBJ2-2; D is possibly TRBD1 (6 bases). This CDR3 region has 14 residues. Germline-derived CDR1 and CDR2 are LNHDA and SQIVND (reference sequence). Trimming stripped 3 bases from V and 4 bases from J, with 9 bases between. Here the CDR3 DNA reads TGTGCCAGTAGTATCCAGGGGCTCACCGGGGAGCTGTTTTTT. This encodes CASSIQGLTGELFF.

This clonotype has a handful of counts. The V and J genes are TRBV6-2 or TRBV6-3 and TRBJ2-3; a weak D match, TRBD2 (6 bases). The germline V gene has CDR1 MNHEY and CDR2 SVGEGT. CDR3 length: 17 amino acids. V gave up 0 bases and J gave up 5 bases, with 18 bases separating them. In nucleotides, the CDR3 is TGTGCCAGCAGTTACTCGATGCGGTCGGGAGAGGGAGATACGCAGTATTTT. Residues: CASSYSMRSGEGDTQYF.

This clonotype occurred a few times. The J gene is TRBJ1-1, the V gene TRBV5-5; D gene ambiguous. The germline CDR1 and CDR2 sequences are SGHKS and YYEKEE (reference sequence). The CDR3 contains 15 residues. Trimming took off 4 bases at V and 6 bases at J, with 19 bases between the two ends. The CDR3 nucleotides read TGTGCCAGCAGCGCTCGCTGGGAAGCCTCGGCTGAAGCTTTCTTT. Its protein product is CASSARWEASAEAFF.

The V gene is TRBV7-9, the J gene TRBJ2-5; weak D call: TRBD1 (5 bases). The CDR3 is made up of 16 amino acids. Germline CDR1 SEHNR, CDR2 FQNEAQ (reference sequence). Trimming took 1 base from V and 5 from J, leaving 17 bases between them. CDR3 in amino acids: CASSLEGSWGSETQYF. The CDR3 DNA reads TGTGCCAGCAGCTTAGAGGGGTCATGGGGATCGGAGACCCAGTACTTC.

The sample holds one count of this clonotype. The CDR3 nucleotides are TGTGCCTGGGGACAGGGTTCTGGGGCCAACGTCCTGACTTTC. Translating gives CAWGQGSGANVLTF. This chain connects TRBV30 to TRBJ2-6; 8 bases are shared with TRBD1. Germline loops: CDR1 GTSNPN, CDR2 SVGIG (reference sequence). The V and J ends lost 5 bases and 1 base, in that order; junction bases with no gene match: 1. The CDR3 has 14 amino acids.

The table lists this clonotype with many counts. This chain connects TRBV7-2 to TRBJ1-3, with 8 bases that match TRBD1. CDR3 length: 15 residues. Losses at the gene ends were 5 bases for V and 4 bases for J; bases not matched to a gene: 7. Germline assignment: CDR1 SGHTA and CDR2 FQGNSA. The CDR3 region is CASSAHRGGGNTIYF. The DNA for the CDR3 is TGTGCCAGCAGCGCCCACAGGGGGGGAGGAAACACCATATATTTT.

In its sample, this clonotype was seen many times. The V call is TRBV15, the J call TRBJ1-2, with D possibly being TRBD1 (6 bases). Trimming took off 0 bases at V and 4 bases at J, with 12 bases between the two ends. The CDR3 length is 15 residues. CDR1 LNHNV and CDR2 YYDKDF come from the germline V gene (reference sequence). CDR3 amino acids: CATSRDPGQSYGYTF. The CDR3 DNA is TGTGCCACCAGCAGAGATCCCGGACAGTCCTATGGCTACACCTTC.

This chain connects TRBV6-5 to TRBJ1-1, with a weak D call TRBD1 (6 bases). The CDR3 loop spans 15 amino acids. V was cut by 2 bases and J by 5 bases, with 15 bases left in between. Per the germline V gene, CDR1 is MNHEY and CDR2 is SVGAGI. This CDR3 is CASSYGGGPLTEAFF. The CDR3 DNA reads TGTGCCAGCAGTTACGGGGGGGGCCCTCTTACTGAAGCTTTCTTT.

In the case of this clonotype: A much more abundant neighbour one base away suggests this may be a read error. V is TRBV29-1 and J is TRBJ1-1, with D hard to call. Germline CDR1 and CDR2: SQVTM and ANQGSEA. The CDR3 runs 16 residues. The CDR3 DNA reads TGCAGCGTTGTTTCGGGGTATAGAGTCAGGAACACTGAAGCTTCCTTT. Protein sequence: CSVVSGYRVRNTEASF.

This clonotype was observed a handful of times. With a much larger clone just one base away, this may be a read error. V and J are TRBV10-1 and TRBJ1-1; 7 bases match TRBD1. CDR1 WNHNN and CDR2 SYGVQD come from the germline V gene (reference sequence). Trimming took 0 bases from V and 3 from J; bases not matched to a gene: 1. The CDR3 is made up of 14 amino acids. CDR3 sequence (DNA): TGCGCCAGCAGTGAGTCAGGACAGGACACTGAAGCTTTCTTT. Protein sequence: CASSESGQDTEAFF.

The chain is built from TRBV30 and TRBJ1-2; unclear D gene. The CDR3 runs to 13 residues. The germline CDR1 and CDR2 sequences are GTSNPN and SVGIG (reference sequence). The V end lost 1 base, the J end lost 4 bases, and 10 bases lay between the germline ends. The CDR3 region has the DNA TGTGCCTGGAGTGGGGTGACTCCCTATGGCTACACCTTC. Translated: CAWSGVTPYGYTF.

V usage is TRBV19 and J usage is TRBJ1-4; possible D gene TRBD1, 5 bases. V lost 7 bases to trimming and J lost 3 bases, with 21 bases between them. Germline V gene lookup returns CDR1 LNHDA and CDR2 SQIVND (reference sequence). CDR3 size: 17 residues. CDR3 nucleotide sequence: TGTGCCAGTATCGGTGGGGGTAAAAACGCGGCTAATGAAAAACTGTTTTTT. It yields the protein CASIGGGKNAANEKLFF.

The chain couples TRBV10-1 to TRBJ1-2; D uncertain. Deletions cut 2 bases from V and 0 bases from J, with 13 bases between. This CDR3 is 16 amino acids long. Per the germline V gene, CDR1 is WNHNN and CDR2 is SYGVQD (reference sequence). CDR3 nucleotide sequence: TGCGCCAGCAGTGAGACCGAGGGTACAGCTAACTATGGCTACACCTTC. Its translation: CASSETEGTANYGYTF.

This clonotype was counted only a few times. The V call is TRBV11-2, the J call TRBJ2-1; 8 bases fit TRBD1. After removal of 2 bases from V and 6 bases from J, the junction contained 6 bases not matched to a gene. Germline lookup yields CDR1 SGHAT and CDR2 FQNNGV. The CDR3 covers 15 residues. DNA of the CDR3: TGTGCCAGCAGCTTACGTGGACAGGGAGGCAATGAGCAGTTCTTC. Translation gives CASSLRGQGGNEQFF. The whole variable domain, remainder taken from reference TRBV11-2 and TRBJ2-1, is EAGVAQSPRYKIIEKRQSVAFWCNPISGHATLYWYQQILGQGPKLLIQFQNNGVVDDSQLPKDRFSAERLKGVDSTLKIQPAKLEDSAVYLCASSLRGQGGNEQFFGPGTRLTVL.

This clonotype was detected ten times or more. The gene calls are TRBV29-1 and TRBJ2-7; 8 positions match TRBD1. V trimming: 6 bases; J trimming: 3 bases; junction bases outside the gene matches: 4. Germline V gene lookup returns CDR1 SQVTM and CDR2 ANQGSEA. CDR3 length equals 12 residues. CDR3 nucleotide sequence: TGCAGCGTCCAGGGACAGGACTACGAGCAGTACTTC. Protein product: CSVQGQDYEQYF.